This T cell receptor beta chain was obtained from a study of identifying expanded T cells in peripheral blood. Notes on the study in general: Over about two and four weeks, about 15 and 18 clones changed, versus approximately 1.1 between replicates. Across healthy donors, higher total template counts meant significantly greater roughly 2-week count variance.

Healthy donors had no documented immune events, such as infections, while sampled. Only in-frame clones appear in the TCRdb table, and some are missing; sequencing was by immunoSEQ multiplex PCR. The sample records around 130,000 clones, approximately 86% being singletons. The count of this clone is one. The target antigen is unknown. The CDR3 spans 13 residues. CDR1 is MNHNS, CDR2 SASEGT, per germline. This clonotype was sampled from a person aged 18 to 70 in good health. The chain couples TRBV6-1 to TRBJ2-5, with TRBD1 matching 10 bases. The J call may not be correct, given that the DNA end is closer to TRBJ2-7. The source material was blood. In nucleotides, the CDR3 is TGTGCCAGCAGGTGGACAGGGGGCTACGAGCAGTACTTC. Its translation: CASRWTGGYEQYF.